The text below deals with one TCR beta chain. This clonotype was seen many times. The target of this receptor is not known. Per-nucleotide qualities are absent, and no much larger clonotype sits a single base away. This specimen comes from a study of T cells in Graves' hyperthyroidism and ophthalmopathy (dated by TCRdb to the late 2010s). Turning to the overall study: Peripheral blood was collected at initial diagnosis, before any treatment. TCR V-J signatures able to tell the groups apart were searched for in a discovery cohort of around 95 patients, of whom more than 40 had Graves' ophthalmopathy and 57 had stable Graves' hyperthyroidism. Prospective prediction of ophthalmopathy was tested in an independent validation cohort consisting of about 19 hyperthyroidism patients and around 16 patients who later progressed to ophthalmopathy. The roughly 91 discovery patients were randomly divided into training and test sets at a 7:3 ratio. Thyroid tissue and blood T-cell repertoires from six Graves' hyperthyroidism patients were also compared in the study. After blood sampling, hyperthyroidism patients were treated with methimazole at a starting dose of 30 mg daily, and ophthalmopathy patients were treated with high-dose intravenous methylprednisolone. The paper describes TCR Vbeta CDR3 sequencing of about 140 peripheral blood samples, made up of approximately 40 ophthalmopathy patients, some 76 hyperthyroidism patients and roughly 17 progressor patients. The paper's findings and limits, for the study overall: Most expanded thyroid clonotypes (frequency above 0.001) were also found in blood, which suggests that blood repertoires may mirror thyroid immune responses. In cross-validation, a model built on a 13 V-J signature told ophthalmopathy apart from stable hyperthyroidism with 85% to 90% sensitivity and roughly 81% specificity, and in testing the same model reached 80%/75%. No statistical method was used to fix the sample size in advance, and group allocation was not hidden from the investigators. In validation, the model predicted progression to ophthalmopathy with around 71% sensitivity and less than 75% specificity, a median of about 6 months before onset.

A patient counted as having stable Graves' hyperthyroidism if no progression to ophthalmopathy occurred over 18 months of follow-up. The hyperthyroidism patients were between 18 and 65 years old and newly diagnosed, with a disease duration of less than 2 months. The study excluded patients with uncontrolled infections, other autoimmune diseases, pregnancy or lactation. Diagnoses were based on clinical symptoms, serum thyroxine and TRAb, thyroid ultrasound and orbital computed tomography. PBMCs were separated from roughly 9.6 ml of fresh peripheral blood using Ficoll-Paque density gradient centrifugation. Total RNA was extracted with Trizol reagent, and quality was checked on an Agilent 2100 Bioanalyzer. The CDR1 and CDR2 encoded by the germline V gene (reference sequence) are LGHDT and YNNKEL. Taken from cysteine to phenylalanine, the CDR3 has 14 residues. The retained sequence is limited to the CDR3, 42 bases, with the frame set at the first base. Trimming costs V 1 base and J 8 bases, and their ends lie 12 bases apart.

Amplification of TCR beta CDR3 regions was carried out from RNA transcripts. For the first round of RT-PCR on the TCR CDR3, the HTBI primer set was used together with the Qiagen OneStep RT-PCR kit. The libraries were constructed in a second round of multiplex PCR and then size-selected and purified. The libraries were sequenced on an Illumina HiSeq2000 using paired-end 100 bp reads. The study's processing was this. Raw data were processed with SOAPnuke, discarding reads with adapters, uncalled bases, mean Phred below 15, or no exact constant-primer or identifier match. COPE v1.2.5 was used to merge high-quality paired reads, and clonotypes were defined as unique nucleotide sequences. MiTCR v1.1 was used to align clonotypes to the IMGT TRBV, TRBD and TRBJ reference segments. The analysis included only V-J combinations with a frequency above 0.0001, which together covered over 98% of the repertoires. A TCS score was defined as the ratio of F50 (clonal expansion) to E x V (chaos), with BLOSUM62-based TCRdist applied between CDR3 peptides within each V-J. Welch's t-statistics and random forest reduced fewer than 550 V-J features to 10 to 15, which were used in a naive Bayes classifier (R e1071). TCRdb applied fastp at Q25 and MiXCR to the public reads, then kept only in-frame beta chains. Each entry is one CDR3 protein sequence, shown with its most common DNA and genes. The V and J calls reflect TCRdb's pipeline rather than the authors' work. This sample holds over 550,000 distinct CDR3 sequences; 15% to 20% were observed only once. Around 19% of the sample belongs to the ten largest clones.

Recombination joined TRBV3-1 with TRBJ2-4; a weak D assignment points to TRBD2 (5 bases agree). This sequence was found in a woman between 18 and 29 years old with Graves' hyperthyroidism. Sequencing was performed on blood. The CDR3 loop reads CASSQGASLYIQYF. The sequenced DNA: TGTGCCAGCAGCCAAGGGGCTAGCTTGTACATTCAGTACTTC.